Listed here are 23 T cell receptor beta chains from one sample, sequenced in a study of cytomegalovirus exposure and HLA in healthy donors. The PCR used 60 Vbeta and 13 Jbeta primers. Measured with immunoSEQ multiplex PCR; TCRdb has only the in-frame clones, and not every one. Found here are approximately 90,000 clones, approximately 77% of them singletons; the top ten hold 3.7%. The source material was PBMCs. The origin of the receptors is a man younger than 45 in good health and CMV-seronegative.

For the CDR3, the DNA is TGTGCCAGCAGCTTGGGGGGGACAGCTTACTACGAGCAGTACTTC. Its protein is CASSLGGTAYYEQYF. The chain carries TRBV5-6 and TRBJ2-7, with TRBD1 matching over 7 bases. Germline loops: CDR1 SGHDT, CDR2 YYEEEE. With 0 bases clipped from V and 3 bases from J, the junction kept 6 bases outside the gene matches. The CDR3 totals 15 residues. The full variable domain, with the rest looked up from reference TRBV5-6 and TRBJ2-7, is DAGVTQSPTHLIKTRGQQVTLRCSPKSGHDTVSWYQQALGQGPQFIFQYYEEEERQRGNFPDRFSGHQFPNYSSELNVNALLLGDSALYLCASSLGGTAYYEQYFGPGTRLTVT.

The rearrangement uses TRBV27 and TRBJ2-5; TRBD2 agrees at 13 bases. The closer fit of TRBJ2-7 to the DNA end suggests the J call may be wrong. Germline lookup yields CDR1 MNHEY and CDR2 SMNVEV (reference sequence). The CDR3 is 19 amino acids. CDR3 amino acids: CATRRDGGLAGVVNYEQYF. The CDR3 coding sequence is TGTGCCACCCGGAGAGACGGCGGACTAGCGGGAGTCGTGAATTACGAGCAGTACTTC.

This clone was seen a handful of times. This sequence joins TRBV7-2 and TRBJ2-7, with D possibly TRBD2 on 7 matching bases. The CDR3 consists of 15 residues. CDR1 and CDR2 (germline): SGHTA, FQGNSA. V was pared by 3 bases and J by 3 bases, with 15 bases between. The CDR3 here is CASSFEPGGLYEQYF. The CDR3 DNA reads TGTGCCAGCAGCTTCGAACCGGGGGGCCTCTACGAGCAGTACTTC.

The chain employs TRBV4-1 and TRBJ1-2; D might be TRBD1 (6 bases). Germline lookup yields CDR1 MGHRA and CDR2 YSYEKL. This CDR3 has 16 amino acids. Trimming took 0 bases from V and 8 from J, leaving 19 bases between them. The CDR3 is CASSQDQTGWPGGYTF. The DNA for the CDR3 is TGCGCCAGCAGCCAAGACCAGACAGGTTGGCCCGGGGGCTACACCTTC.

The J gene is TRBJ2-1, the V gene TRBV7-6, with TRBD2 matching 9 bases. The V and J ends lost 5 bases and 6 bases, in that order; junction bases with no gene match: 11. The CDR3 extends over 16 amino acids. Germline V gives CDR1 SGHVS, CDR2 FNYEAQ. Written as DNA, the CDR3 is TGTGCCAGCAGCATTAGCGGGAGTAACCCCCTCAATGAGCAGTTCTTC. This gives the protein CASSISGSNPLNEQFF.

The CDR3 bases are TGCGCCAGCAGCTTGGGCACCAGGGAGACCCAGTACTTC. Protein sequence: CASSLGTRETQYF. The chain combines TRBV5-1 with TRBJ2-5; no clear D gene. Between the trimmed V and J ends, which lost 0 bases and 5 bases, there was a span of 8 bases. The CDR3 spans 13 residues. Germline V CDR1 and CDR2: SGHRS, YFSETQ.

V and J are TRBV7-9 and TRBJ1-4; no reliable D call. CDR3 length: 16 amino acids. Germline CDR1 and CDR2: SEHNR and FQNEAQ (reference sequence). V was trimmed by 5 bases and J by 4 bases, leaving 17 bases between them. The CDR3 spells CASSTLGEGGNEKLFF. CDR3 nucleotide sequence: TGTGCCAGCAGCACCCTCGGGGAGGGAGGTAATGAAAAACTGTTTTTT.

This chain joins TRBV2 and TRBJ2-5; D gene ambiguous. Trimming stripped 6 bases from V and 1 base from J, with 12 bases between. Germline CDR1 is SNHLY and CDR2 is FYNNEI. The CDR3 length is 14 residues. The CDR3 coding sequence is TGTGCCAGCAGGGAGAGTGGTCCCCAAGAGACCCAGTACTTC. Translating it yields CASRESGPQETQYF.

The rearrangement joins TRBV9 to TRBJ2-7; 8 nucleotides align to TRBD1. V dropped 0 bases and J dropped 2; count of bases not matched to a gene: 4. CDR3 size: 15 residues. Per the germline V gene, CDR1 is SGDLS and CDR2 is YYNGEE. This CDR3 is CASSVGDRSTYEQYF. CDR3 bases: TGTGCCAGCAGCGTAGGGGACAGGTCCACCTACGAGCAGTACTTC.

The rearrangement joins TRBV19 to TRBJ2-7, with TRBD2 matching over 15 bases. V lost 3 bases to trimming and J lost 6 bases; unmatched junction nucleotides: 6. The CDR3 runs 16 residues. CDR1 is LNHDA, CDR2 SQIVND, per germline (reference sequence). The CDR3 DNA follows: TGTGCCAGTAGTATCGGACTAGCGGGAGGGCCGGGCGAGCAGTACTTC. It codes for CASSIGLAGGPGEQYF.

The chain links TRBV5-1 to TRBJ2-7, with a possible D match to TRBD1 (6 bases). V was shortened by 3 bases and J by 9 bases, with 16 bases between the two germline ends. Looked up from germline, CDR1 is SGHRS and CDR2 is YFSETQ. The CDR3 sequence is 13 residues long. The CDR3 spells CASSSASGDRQYF. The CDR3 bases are TGCGCCAGCAGCTCAGCCTCAGGGGATAGGCAGTACTTC.

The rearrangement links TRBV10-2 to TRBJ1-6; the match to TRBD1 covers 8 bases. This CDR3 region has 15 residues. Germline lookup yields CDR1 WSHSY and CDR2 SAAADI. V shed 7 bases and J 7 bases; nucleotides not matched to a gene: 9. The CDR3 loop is CASTSQGVWNSPLHF. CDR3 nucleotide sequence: TGCGCCAGCACCTCACAGGGGGTTTGGAATTCACCCCTCCACTTT.

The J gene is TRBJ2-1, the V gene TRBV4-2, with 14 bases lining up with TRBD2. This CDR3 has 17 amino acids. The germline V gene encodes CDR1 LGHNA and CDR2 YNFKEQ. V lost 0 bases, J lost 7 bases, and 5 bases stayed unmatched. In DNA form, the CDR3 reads TGTGCCAGCAGCCAAGATTTACGGACTAGCGGGGGGAATGAGCAGTTCTTC. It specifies CASSQDLRTSGGNEQFF.

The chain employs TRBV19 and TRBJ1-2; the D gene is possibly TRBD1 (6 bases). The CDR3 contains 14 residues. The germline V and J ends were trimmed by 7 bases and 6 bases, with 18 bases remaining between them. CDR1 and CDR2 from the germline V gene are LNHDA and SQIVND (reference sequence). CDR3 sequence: CASTGERGADGYTF. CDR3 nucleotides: TGTGCCAGTACCGGTGAACGGGGGGCAGATGGCTACACCTTC.

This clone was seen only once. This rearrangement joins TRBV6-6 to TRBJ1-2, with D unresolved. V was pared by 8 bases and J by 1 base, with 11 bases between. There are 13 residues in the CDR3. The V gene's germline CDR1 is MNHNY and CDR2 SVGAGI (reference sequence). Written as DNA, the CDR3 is TGTGCCAGCTCACTAAGCTTTAACTATGGCTACACCTTC. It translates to CASSLSFNYGYTF.

The CDR3 DNA sequence: TGTGCCAGCAGTTTGAACAGGGGGCGTCACAATGAGCAGTTCTTC. This sequence encodes CASSLNRGRHNEQFF. The chain combines TRBV28 with TRBJ2-1, with 9 positions matching TRBD1. The CDR3 length is 15 residues. With V trimmed by 3 bases and J by 5 bases, 5 bases remained unmatched. Germline V gives CDR1 MDHEN, CDR2 SYDVKM.

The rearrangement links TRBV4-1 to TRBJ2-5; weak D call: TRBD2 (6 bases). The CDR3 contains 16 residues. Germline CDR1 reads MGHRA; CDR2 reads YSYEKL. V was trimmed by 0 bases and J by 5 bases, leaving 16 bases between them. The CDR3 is CASSQESGRFKETQYF. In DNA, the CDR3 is TGCGCCAGCAGCCAAGAGAGTGGGAGGTTTAAGGAGACCCAGTACTTC.

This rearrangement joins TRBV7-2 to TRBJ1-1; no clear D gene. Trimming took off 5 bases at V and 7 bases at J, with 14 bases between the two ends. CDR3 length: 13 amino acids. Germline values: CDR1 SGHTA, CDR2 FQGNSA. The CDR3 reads CASSLEERVEAFF. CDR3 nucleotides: TGTGCCAGCAGCCTAGAGGAGAGAGTTGAAGCTTTCTTT.

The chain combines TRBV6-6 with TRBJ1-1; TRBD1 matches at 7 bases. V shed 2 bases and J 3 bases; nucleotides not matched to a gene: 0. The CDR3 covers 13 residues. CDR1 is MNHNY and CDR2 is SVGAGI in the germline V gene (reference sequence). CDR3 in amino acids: CASSYQGDTEAFF. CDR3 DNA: TGTGCCAGCAGTTACCAGGGGGACACTGAAGCTTTCTTT.

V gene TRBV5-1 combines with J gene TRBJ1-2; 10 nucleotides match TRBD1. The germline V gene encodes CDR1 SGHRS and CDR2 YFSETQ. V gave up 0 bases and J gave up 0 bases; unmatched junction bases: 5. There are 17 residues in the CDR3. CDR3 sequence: CASSLAGTGATNYGYTF. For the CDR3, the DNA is TGCGCCAGCAGCTTGGCCGGGACAGGGGCAACTAACTATGGCTACACCTTC.

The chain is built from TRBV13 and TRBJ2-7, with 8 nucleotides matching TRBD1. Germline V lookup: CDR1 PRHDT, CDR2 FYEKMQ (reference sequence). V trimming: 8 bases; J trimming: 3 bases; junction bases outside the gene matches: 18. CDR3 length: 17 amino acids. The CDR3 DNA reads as TGTGCCAGCCTTAGATCGACCGGGACAGGAGAGATCTACGAGCAGTACTTC. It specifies CASLRSTGTGEIYEQYF.

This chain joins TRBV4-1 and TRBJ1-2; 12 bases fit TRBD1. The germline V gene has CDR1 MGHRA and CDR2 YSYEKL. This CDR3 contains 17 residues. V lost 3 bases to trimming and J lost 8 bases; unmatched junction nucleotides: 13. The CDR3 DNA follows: TGCGCCAGCAGCCACCGAAAGGGACAGGGGGCTTTAGAAGGCTACACCTTC. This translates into CASSHRKGQGALEGYTF.

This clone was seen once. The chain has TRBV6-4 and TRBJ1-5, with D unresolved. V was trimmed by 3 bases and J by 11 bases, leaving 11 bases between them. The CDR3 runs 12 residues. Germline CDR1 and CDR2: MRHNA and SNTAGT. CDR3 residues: CASSERGETQHF. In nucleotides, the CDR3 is TGTGCCAGCAGTGAACGAGGCGAGACCCAGCATTTT.